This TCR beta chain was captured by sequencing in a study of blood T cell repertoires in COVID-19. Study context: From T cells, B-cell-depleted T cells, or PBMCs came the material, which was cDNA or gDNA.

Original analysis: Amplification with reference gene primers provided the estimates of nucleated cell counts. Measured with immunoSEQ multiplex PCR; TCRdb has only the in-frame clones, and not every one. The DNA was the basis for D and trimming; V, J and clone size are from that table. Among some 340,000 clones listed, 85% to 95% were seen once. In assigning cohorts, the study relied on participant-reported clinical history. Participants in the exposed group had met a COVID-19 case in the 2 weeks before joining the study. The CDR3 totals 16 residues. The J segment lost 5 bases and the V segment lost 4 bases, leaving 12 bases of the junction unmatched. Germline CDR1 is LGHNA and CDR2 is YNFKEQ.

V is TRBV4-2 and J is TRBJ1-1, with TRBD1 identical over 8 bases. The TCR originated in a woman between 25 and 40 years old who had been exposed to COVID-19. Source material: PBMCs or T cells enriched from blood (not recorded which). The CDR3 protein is CASSRVGRGPGTEAFF. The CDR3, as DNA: TGTGCCAGCAGCCGAGTAGGCAGGGGGCCTGGGACTGAAGCTTTCTTT.